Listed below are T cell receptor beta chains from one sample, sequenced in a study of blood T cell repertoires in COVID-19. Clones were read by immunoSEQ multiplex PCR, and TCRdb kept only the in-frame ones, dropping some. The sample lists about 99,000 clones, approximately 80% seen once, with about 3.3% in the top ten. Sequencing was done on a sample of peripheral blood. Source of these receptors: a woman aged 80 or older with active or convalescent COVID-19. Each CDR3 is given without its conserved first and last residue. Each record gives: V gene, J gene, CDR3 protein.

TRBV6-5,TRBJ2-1,ASCLWTSGGPGEQF
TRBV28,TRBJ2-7,ASSQSGGEQY
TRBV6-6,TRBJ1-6,ASSRTGDNSPLH
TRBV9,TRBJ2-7,ASSVGSGRAEQY
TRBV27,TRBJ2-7,ASSSPLLRGYEQY
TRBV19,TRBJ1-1,ASSIGQAAAEAF
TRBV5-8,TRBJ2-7,ASSWGQATYEQY
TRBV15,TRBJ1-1,ATSKGQGIAEAF
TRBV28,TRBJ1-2,ASSLTMTVYGYT
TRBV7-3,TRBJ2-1,ASSLMVGAGSLGNEQF
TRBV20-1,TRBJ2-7,SAEQGNEQY
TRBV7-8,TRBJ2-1,ASSLAWKAGPYNEQF
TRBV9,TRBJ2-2,ASSLTPTGLAGELF
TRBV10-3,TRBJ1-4,AISVSGTVNEKLF
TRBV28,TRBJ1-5,ASSIPGTNQPQH
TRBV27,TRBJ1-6,ASSLGGGTLH
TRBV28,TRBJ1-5,ASSAGDQPQH
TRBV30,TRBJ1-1,AWNWGGGAF
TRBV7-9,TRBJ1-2,ASSLGRGTSSGGYT
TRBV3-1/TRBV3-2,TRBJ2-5,ASSQSRGKETQY
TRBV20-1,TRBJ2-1,SVRGNEQF
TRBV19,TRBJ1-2,ASSSLGQVDYGYT
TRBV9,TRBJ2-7,ASSARDRIESYEQY